Shown below are 31 T cell receptor beta chains from a single sample sequenced in a study of blood T cell repertoires in COVID-19. Assay used: immunoSEQ multiplex PCR; TCRdb lists only in-frame clones, some missing. The sample has about 14,000 clones; roughly 84% are singletons. The sequenced sample was peripheral blood. The receptors shown here come from a man aged 50 to 59 with active COVID-19.

The J gene is TRBJ2-5, the V gene TRBV15, with a possible D match to TRBD2 (5 bases). V was clipped by 0 bases and J by 4 bases, with 9 bases between them. CDR1 and CDR2 from the germline V gene are LNHNV and YYDKDF (reference sequence). The CDR3 has 14 amino acids. CDR3 bases: TGTGCCACCAGCAGAGAACTAGGCCTAGAGACCCAGTACTTC. Protein product: CATSRELGLETQYF.

The J gene is TRBJ1-1, the V gene TRBV4-1; the D is unclear. Trimming cost V 1 base and J 6 bases, with 3 bases left between them. This CDR3 comprises 11 residues. CDR1 is MGHRA and CDR2 is YSYEKL in the germline V gene. The CDR3 DNA follows: TGCGCCAGCAGCCAAGGAGCTGAAGCTTTCTTT. This encodes CASSQGAEAFF.

The chain employs TRBV18 and TRBJ2-1; tentative D call: TRBD2 (6 bases). Trimming pared 4 bases from V and 0 bases from J, leaving 10 bases between. Germline V gene data show CDR1 as KGHSH and CDR2 as LQKENI. The length of the CDR3 is 15 residues. CDR3 region: CASSRYGSSYNEQFF. For the CDR3, the DNA is TGTGCCAGCTCACGGTACGGGAGCTCCTACAATGAGCAGTTCTTC.

The chain has TRBV9 and TRBJ2-5, with D perhaps TRBD1 (6 bases). The germline V and J ends were trimmed by 4 bases and 2 bases, with 9 bases remaining between them. Germline V gene lookup returns CDR1 SGDLS and CDR2 YYNGEE. This CDR3 contains 13 residues. The CDR3, as DNA: TGTGCCAGCAGCCCCCAGGGGCAAGAGACCCAGTACTTC. Its translation: CASSPQGQETQYF.

The rearrangement joins TRBV2 to TRBJ2-3; TRBD2 might be the D (5 bases). The CDR3 has 15 amino acids. In germline, CDR1 is SNHLY, CDR2 FYNNEI. V was cut by 3 bases and J by 3 bases, with 13 bases left in between. CDR3 protein: CASSDVGIRTDTQYF. CDR3 DNA: TGTGCCAGCAGTGACGTCGGGATACGTACAGATACGCAGTATTTT.

This chain connects TRBV7-9 to TRBJ2-7, with 7 bases aligning to TRBD1. CDR1 is SEHNR and CDR2 is FQNEAQ in the germline V gene (reference sequence). The ends lost 6 bases at V and 4 bases at J; junction bases unmatched: 12. The CDR3 loop spans 15 amino acids. CDR3 coding DNA: TGTGCCAGCAGTTCTCCCGGGACAGAGACGTACGAGCAGTACTTC. Encoded protein: CASSSPGTETYEQYF.

The chain has TRBV27 and TRBJ2-2; a possible D gene is TRBD1 (6 bases). This CDR3 spans 16 amino acids. Germline V lookup: CDR1 MNHEY, CDR2 SMNVEV (reference sequence). The V end lost 10 bases, the J end lost 0 bases, and 18 bases lay between the germline ends. This chain's CDR3 is CATNPVGHANTGELFF. CDR3 nucleotide sequence: TGTGCCACGAACCCTGTGGGACACGCGAACACCGGGGAGCTGTTTTTT.

The V and J genes are TRBV10-1 and TRBJ2-5; 8 bases agree with TRBD1. The germline V gene has CDR1 WNHNN and CDR2 SYGVQD (reference sequence). The trim removed 5 bases at V and 4 bases at J, leaving 12 bases unmatched. The CDR3 has 16 amino acids. The DNA of the CDR3 is TGCGCCAGCAGTCCTACCGGACAGGGCCAAGCAGAGACCCAGTACTTC. Translation: CASSPTGQGQAETQYF.

The rearrangement links TRBV7-8 to TRBJ2-3; D is perhaps TRBD1 (6 bases). The CDR3 spans 14 residues. V shed 2 bases and J shed 2 bases, with 8 bases lying between them. Looked up from germline, CDR1 is SGHVS and CDR2 is FQNEAQ. The CDR3 loop is CASSLNRVTDTQYF. The CDR3 DNA reads as TGTGCCAGCAGCTTAAACAGGGTCACAGATACGCAGTATTTT.

The V call is TRBV11-2, the J call TRBJ2-3; TRBD2 matches at 7 bases. The CDR3 is 13 amino acids. CDR1 is SGHAT, CDR2 FQNNGV, per germline. J gave up 4 bases and V 8 bases, and 6 bases lay outside the gene matches. The CDR3 loop is CASFERESDTQYF. The CDR3 DNA follows: TGTGCCAGCTTCGAGCGGGAATCAGATACGCAGTATTTT.

This rearrangement joins TRBV7-2 to TRBJ2-7, with D tentatively TRBD1 (7 bases). Trimming cost V 5 bases and J 2 bases, with 10 bases left between them. In germline, CDR1 is SGHTA, CDR2 FQGNSA. The CDR3 runs 13 residues. The CDR3 nucleotides read TGTGCCAGCAGCGGCGGGACAGCCTACGAGCAGTACTTC. Protein: CASSGGTAYEQYF.

The table lists this clone with a count of one. This chain connects TRBV5-6 to TRBJ1-6; D is possibly TRBD1 (5 bases). The germline V gene has CDR1 SGHDT and CDR2 YYEEEE. The CDR3 spans 16 residues. Trimming removed 2 bases from V and 4 bases from J, with 13 bases in between. CDR3 region: CASSLIQDPYNSPLHF. In nucleotides, the CDR3 is TGTGCCAGCAGCTTAATACAGGATCCTTATAATTCACCCCTCCACTTT.

The chain has TRBV18 and TRBJ1-5, with 10 nucleotides matching TRBD1. The V and J ends lost 3 bases and 5 bases, in that order; junction bases with no gene match: 13. The length of the CDR3 is 18 residues. Germline CDR1 KGHSH, CDR2 LQKENI. The CDR3 nucleotides are TGTGCCAGCTCACCGGGTGGCAGACAGGGGGCGCAGGATCAGCCCCAGCATTTT. This gives the protein CASSPGGRQGAQDQPQHF.

In its sample, this clone was seen once. The V call is TRBV5-1, the J call TRBJ2-1, with TRBD2 matching over 8 bases. V was clipped by 2 bases and J by 1 base; unmatched bases: 17. The CDR3 contains 20 residues. Germline V gene data show CDR1 as SGHRS and CDR2 as YFSETQ. CDR3 amino acids: CASSFGAVTSESQSYNEQFF. CDR3 nucleotide sequence: TGCGCCAGCAGCTTCGGGGCGGTGACTAGCGAGTCCCAGTCCTACAATGAGCAGTTCTTC.

This chain uses TRBV15 with TRBJ2-1; perhaps TRBD2 as D (5 bases). The V end was cut by 1 base, the J end by 5 bases, with 12 bases between. This CDR3 is built from 15 residues. Germline assignment: CDR1 LNHNV and CDR2 YYDKDF (reference sequence). The CDR3 is CATSRVGVSDNEQFF. DNA of the CDR3: TGTGCCACCAGCAGAGTGGGAGTTTCCGACAATGAGCAGTTCTTC.

By sample fraction, this clone is medium-sized (0.01 to 0.1%). The chain uses TRBV19 and TRBJ2-2; 9 bases match TRBD2. Unmatched junction bases numbered 4, after V lost 1 base and J lost 10 bases. In germline, CDR1 is LNHDA, CDR2 SQIVND (reference sequence). This CDR3 contains 14 residues. The CDR3 nucleotides are TGTGCCAGTAGTATAGTAGCGGGAGTGGAGGAGCTGTTTTTT. It translates to CASSIVAGVEELFF.

The chain couples TRBV15 to TRBJ2-7; perhaps TRBD1 as D (6 bases). The germline V and J ends were trimmed by 1 base and 5 bases, with 9 bases remaining between them. Germline V gene sequence: CDR1 LNHNV, CDR2 YYDKDF (reference sequence). This CDR3 is 13 amino acids long. The CDR3 loop reads CATSRVQGHEQYF. For the CDR3, the DNA is TGTGCCACCAGCAGAGTACAGGGACACGAGCAGTACTTC.

This rearrangement joins TRBV5-1 to TRBJ2-1; 15 positions match TRBD2. J lost 5 bases, V lost 0 bases, and 3 bases had no gene match. CDR3 length: 17 residues. Germline V lookup: CDR1 SGHRS, CDR2 YFSETQ. CDR3 residues: CASSLGTSGRENNEQFF. As DNA, the CDR3 is TGCGCCAGCAGCTTGGGGACTAGCGGGAGGGAAAACAATGAGCAGTTCTTC. Combining the CDR3 with reference TRBV5-1 and TRBJ2-1 gives the whole variable domain KAGVTQTPRYLIKTRGQQVTLSCSPISGHRSVSWYQQTPGQGLQFLFEYFSETQRNKGNFPGRFSGRQFSNSRSEMNVSTLELGDSALYLCASSLGTSGRENNEQFFGPGTRLTVL.

This clone has a single count. The genes are TRBV7-9 and TRBJ2-7; unclear D gene. CDR1 and CDR2 (germline): SEHNR, FQNEAQ (reference sequence). V dropped 4 bases and J dropped 2 bases, with 3 bases sitting between them. The CDR3 spans 11 residues. DNA for the CDR3: TGTGCCAGCAGCTCGGCCTACGAGCAGTACTTC. It yields the protein CASSSAYEQYF.

This sequence joins TRBV6-5 and TRBJ2-2, with unresolved D. Trimming pared 0 bases from V and 5 bases from J, leaving 4 bases between. This CDR3 has 13 amino acids. CDR1 is MNHEY and CDR2 is SVGAGI in the germline V gene. The CDR3 spells CASSYSETGELFF. The CDR3 DNA reads as TGTGCCAGCAGTTACTCGGAGACCGGGGAGCTGTTTTTT.

This rearrangement joins TRBV29-1 to TRBJ2-7; 7 bases match TRBD1. V shed 7 bases, J shed 0 bases, and the junction held 3 bases outside the gene matches. In germline, CDR1 is SQVTM, CDR2 ANQGSEA. CDR3 length: 12 residues. The CDR3: CSDRDSSYEQYF. CDR3 DNA sequence: TGCAGCGACCGGGACAGCTCCTACGAGCAGTACTTC.

This clone appeared a single time. The V call is TRBV11-2, the J call TRBJ2-4; 9 bases match TRBD2. V was pared by 6 bases and J by 4 bases, with 7 bases of the junction left unmatched. CDR1 and CDR2 (germline): SGHAT, FQNNGV. The CDR3 runs 15 residues. CDR3 amino acids: CASRPLAGGKNIQYF. CDR3 DNA sequence: TGTGCCAGCAGACCCCTTGCGGGAGGGAAAAACATTCAGTACTTC.

The V and J genes are TRBV28 and TRBJ2-5; 7 nucleotides line up with TRBD1. The length of the CDR3 is 16 residues. Germline CDR1 MDHEN, CDR2 SYDVKM. The junction had 9 bases not matched to a gene; V was cut back by 4 bases and J by 1 base. The CDR3 spells CASSSPTGTVQETQYF. As DNA, the CDR3 is TGTGCCAGCAGTTCCCCTACCGGGACAGTCCAAGAGACCCAGTACTTC.

This clone was counted between two and nine times. This chain joins TRBV7-9 and TRBJ2-7, with 7 bases aligning to TRBD1. The CDR3 is made up of 12 amino acids. Germline CDR1 reads SEHNR; CDR2 reads FQNEAQ (reference sequence). The V gene end was trimmed by 5 bases and the J gene end by 6 bases; junction bases not matched to a gene: 4. CDR3 in DNA: TGTGCCAGCAGCGGAGACAGGGTCGAGCAGTACTTC. This translates into CASSGDRVEQYF. Full variable domain (remainder filled in from reference TRBV7-9 and TRBJ2-7): DTGVSQNPRHKITKRGQNVTFRCDPISEHNRLYWYRQTLGQGPEFLTYFQNEAQLEKSRLLSDRFSAERPKGSFSTLEIQRTEQGDSAMYLCASSGDRVEQYFGPGTRLTVT.

Here the CDR3 DNA reads TGTGCCAGCAGCTTGTCCGGGACAGGGCCAAACAATGAGCAGTTCTTC. This sequence encodes CASSLSGTGPNNEQFF. The V call is TRBV7-9, the J call TRBJ2-1; TRBD1 matches at 9 bases. The CDR3 consists of 16 residues. CDR1 is SEHNR and CDR2 is FQNEAQ in the germline V gene (reference sequence). V lost 3 bases, J lost 5 bases, and 8 bases stayed unmatched. Based on the CDR3 plus reference TRBV7-9 and TRBJ2-1, the full variable domain is DTGVSQNPRHKITKRGQNVTFRCDPISEHNRLYWYRQTLGQGPEFLTYFQNEAQLEKSRLLSDRFSAERPKGSFSTLEIQRTEQGDSAMYLCASSLSGTGPNNEQFFGPGTRLTVL.

The chain has TRBV7-6 and TRBJ2-7, with D maybe TRBD1 (6 bases). The CDR3 is made up of 14 amino acids. V lost 5 bases, J lost 2 bases, and 13 bases lay in between. Per germline, CDR1 SGHVS and CDR2 FNYEAQ. CDR3 loop: CASSKRDMPYEQYF. DNA of the CDR3: TGTGCCAGCAGCAAACGGGACATGCCCTACGAGCAGTACTTC.

This clone was counted once. The chain links TRBV7-9 to TRBJ1-2, with a weak D call TRBD1 (5 bases). The CDR3 spans 14 residues. V lost 0 bases, J lost 4 bases, and 9 bases lay in between. The germline V gene has CDR1 SEHNR and CDR2 FQNEAQ (reference sequence). The CDR3: CASSLAGQGYGYTF. In nucleotides, the CDR3 is TGTGCCAGCAGCTTAGCGGGGCAGGGCTATGGCTACACCTTC.

This chain joins TRBV12-3 or TRBV12-4 and TRBJ2-7, with 7 bases lining up with TRBD2. V was clipped by 6 bases and J by 0 bases; unmatched bases: 2. CDR3 length equals 13 residues. The CDR3 protein is CASRGGDSYEQYF. DNA for the CDR3: TGTGCCAGCAGGGGGGGGGACTCCTACGAGCAGTACTTC.

This clone qualifies as medium-sized. The chain couples TRBV7-3 to TRBJ2-1, with D perhaps TRBD1 (5 bases). CDR1 and CDR2 (germline): SGHTA, FQGTGA. This CDR3 has 12 residues. Trimming took off 5 bases at V and 6 bases at J, with 8 bases between the two ends. The CDR3 region is CASSLDSNEQFF. The CDR3 DNA reads as TGTGCCAGCAGCCTAGACAGCAATGAGCAGTTCTTC.

This clone was counted between two and nine times. In DNA, the CDR3 is TGTGCCAGCAGTTCCCCTAACTTAGCGGGAGCCTCAGGTAGCCCCTACGAGCAGTACTTC. Its translation: CASSSPNLAGASGSPYEQYF. The V gene is TRBV28, the J gene TRBJ2-7; TRBD2 aligns across 9 bases. Germline V gene data show CDR1 as MDHEN and CDR2 as SYDVKM. V gave up 4 bases and J gave up 2 bases; unmatched junction bases: 21. The CDR3 is made up of 20 amino acids.

This clone was detected once. The chain carries TRBV29-1 and TRBJ2-7; possibly TRBD1 for D (6 bases). CDR1 and CDR2 (germline): SQVTM, ANQGSEA. CDR3 length equals 15 residues. V was cut by 8 bases and J by 5 bases, with 25 bases left in between. CDR3 DNA sequence: TGCAGCCCCGATAATGCGTTGGCAGGGGAGCACGAGCAGTACTTC. It yields the protein CSPDNALAGEHEQYF.